This TCR beta chain was sequenced in a study of T cell responses to AZD1222 COVID-19 vaccine (dated by TCRdb to 2020 to 2023). For the study in its entirety: AZD1222 recipients whose second dose came at about 4 weeks and those whose second dose came at about 12 weeks were combined into one group, since spike-specific TCR depth and breadth did not differ between the two schedules. TCR sequencing was performed for 230 to 250 trial participants, of whom about 210 were given two doses of AZD1222 and 26 were given two doses of MenACWY control vaccine. Trial participants were enrolled by age into subgroups of 18-55, 56-69 and 70-plus years, and around 140, 26 and 57 TCR-sequenced participants, respectively, were included in these subgroups. Broader findings and caveats from the paper: The 56-69-year group was small, and its depth increase did not reach significance, likely because of low power. After two AZD1222 doses, both the breadth and the depth of spike-specific TCRs were significantly higher than at day 0 and than in MenACWY recipients. Only five to seven AZD1222 recipients were SARS-CoV-2 seropositive at baseline, limiting conclusions about previously exposed vaccinees. Reportedly, close to half of the unique spike-specific TCRs recognized epitopes lying outside the regions that are mutated in the B.1.351 and B.1.1.7 variants. Because no samples from the day 14 peak response were available, repertoires could be characterized only after the peak T cell response. Most participants were white British and females outnumbered males, and the authors suggested that clonal diversity may have been underestimated. CD4 TCRs associated with the vaccine covered the entire spike protein, and the dominant responses were in regions 160-218 and 743-854.

The germline V gene gives CDR1 as MNHEY and CDR2 as SVGAGI. At the junction V is shortened by 2 bases and J by 8 bases; bases outside the gene matches: 1. The CDR3 covers 12 residues, taking in both the cysteine and the phenylalanine. The CDR3 DNA has 36 bases and is translated from base 1. The CDR3 regions of human TCRbeta chains were analyzed by immunosequencing. The source study handled its data this way. Repertoire TCRs were matched against a reference library of SARS-CoV-2-specific TCRs generated with the MIRA antigen-specificity platform. Breadth was defined as the fraction of unique TCRs that were SARS-CoV-2-associated, and depth was defined as the fraction of total T cells that were SARS-CoV-2-associated. Using the MIRA data, each spike-specific TCR was mapped to the spike region that the TCR reacts to and placed in a CD4 or CD8 class. Log10-transformed breadth and depth values were compared by one-way ANOVA with Sidak's multiple comparisons tests. Here the immuneACCESS table is served through TCRdb, limited to in-frame sequences with V and J called. Missing clones are a known gap in these copies; in checked studies unresolved V genes cover under half, and the rest lacks a known reason. V and J calls and clone size are copied from that table; D and trimming were computed from the DNA. Present in this sample are tens of thousands of clones, 65% to 80% of which were seen just once. The ten largest clonotypes hold around an eighth of the sample.

In the paper's terms, the time point label means: baseline before first vaccination. The vaccinee samples were drawn from two UK trials, COV001 and COV002, one of which was a single-blind randomized controlled phase 2/3 trial testing AZD1222 (ChAdOx1 nCoV-19) in healthy adults. Trial participant PBMC samples were collected at day 0 and day 28 after the second dose for TCRbeta chain sequencing. Notes on this clone: This clone's antigen is unknown. No base qualities exist here, and no much larger clone lies one base off it.

Recombination connected TRBV6-5 to TRBJ1-1; 8 central bases correspond to TRBD1. The input for sequencing was peripheral blood, taken on day 0 of AZD1222 vaccination. This receptor was obtained from an adult in good health. The DNA is TGTGCCAGCAGTTACGGGACAGGAGAAGCTTTCTTT. This translates into CASSYGTGEAFF.